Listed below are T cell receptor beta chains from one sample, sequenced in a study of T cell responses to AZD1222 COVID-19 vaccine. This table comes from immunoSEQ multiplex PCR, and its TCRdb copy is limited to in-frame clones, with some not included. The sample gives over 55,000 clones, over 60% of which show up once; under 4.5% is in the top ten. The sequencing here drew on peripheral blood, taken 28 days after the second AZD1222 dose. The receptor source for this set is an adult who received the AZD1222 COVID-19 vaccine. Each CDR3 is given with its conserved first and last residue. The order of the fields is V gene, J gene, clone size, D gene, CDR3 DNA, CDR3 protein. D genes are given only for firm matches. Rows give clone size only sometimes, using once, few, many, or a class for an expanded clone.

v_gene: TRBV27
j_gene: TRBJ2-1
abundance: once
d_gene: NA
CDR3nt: TGTGCCAGCAGTTTATCAGGGGGGAGCTCCTACAATGAGCAGTTCTTC
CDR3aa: CASSLSGGSSYNEQFF

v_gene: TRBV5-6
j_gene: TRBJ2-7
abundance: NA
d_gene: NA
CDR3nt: TGTGCCAGCAGCATTCGGGACGGCTACTACGAGCAGTACTTC
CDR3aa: CASSIRDGYYEQYF

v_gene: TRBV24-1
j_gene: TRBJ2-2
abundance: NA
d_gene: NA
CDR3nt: TGTGCCACCAGTAGAGTAGGTGGGGAGCTGTTTTTT
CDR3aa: CATSRVGGELFF

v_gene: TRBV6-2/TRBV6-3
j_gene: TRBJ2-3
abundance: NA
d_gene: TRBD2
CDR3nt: TGTGCCAGCAGTTTTCGCGGGGGGCTTAGCACAGATACGCAGTATTTT
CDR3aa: CASSFRGGLSTDTQYF

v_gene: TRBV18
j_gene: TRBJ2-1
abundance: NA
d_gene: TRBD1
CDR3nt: TGTGCCAGCTCACCACTGAAGGGGGCGGATGAGCAGTTCTTC
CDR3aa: CASSPLKGADEQFF

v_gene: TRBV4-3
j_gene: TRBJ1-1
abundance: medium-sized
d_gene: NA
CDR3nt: TGCGCCAGCAGCAGAACCCTTTCTTTTGAAGCTTTCTTT
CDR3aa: CASSRTLSFEAFF

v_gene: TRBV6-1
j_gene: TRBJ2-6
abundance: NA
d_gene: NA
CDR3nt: TGTGCCAGCAGTGTCAGCGGTAACTCTGGGGCCAACGTCCTGACTTTC
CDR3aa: CASSVSGNSGANVLTF

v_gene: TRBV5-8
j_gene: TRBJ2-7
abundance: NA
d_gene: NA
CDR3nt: TGTGCCAGCGGAACCGGGACTTACTCCTACGAGCAGTACTTC
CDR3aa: CASGTGTYSYEQYF

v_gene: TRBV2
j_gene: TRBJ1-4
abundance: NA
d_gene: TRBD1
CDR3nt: TGTGCCAGCAGGACAGGGGATTACGCTGAAAAACTGTTTTTT
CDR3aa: CASRTGDYAEKLFF

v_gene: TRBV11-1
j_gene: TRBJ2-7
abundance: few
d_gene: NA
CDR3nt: TGTGCCAGCAGCTTAGCGGGGGCCTTTCTCGATGAGCAGTACTTC
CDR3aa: CASSLAGAFLDEQYF

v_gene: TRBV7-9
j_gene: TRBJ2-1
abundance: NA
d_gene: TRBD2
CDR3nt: TGTGCCAGCAGCTCTCTAGCGGGGGCCGGCTACAATGAGCAGTTCTTC
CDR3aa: CASSSLAGAGYNEQFF

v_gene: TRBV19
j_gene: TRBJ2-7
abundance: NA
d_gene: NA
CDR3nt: TGTGCCAGTAGTATCCAGGGGCTCGGGTTCGAGCAGTACTTC
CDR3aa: CASSIQGLGFEQYF

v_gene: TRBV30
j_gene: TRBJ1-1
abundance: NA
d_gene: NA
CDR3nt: TGTGCCTGGATTACAGGCCCGGCTGGGGACACTGAAGCTTTCTTT
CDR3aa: CAWITGPAGDTEAFF

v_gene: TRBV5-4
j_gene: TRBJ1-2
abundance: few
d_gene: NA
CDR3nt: TGTGCCAGCAGCTTTTCTCAGGGAGTTCGTACGGACTATGGCTACACCTTC
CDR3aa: CASSFSQGVRTDYGYTF

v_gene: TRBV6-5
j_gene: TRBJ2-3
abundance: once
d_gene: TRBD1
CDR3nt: TGTGCCAGCAGTATAGGACAGGGCGTAGATACGCAGTATTTT
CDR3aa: CASSIGQGVDTQYF

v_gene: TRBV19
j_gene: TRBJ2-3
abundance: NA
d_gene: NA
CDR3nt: TGTGCCAGTAGTATACGTCCCGGGGTGATCACAGATACGCAGTATTTT
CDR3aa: CASSIRPGVITDTQYF

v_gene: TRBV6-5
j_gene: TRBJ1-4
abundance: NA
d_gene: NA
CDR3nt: TGTGCCAGCAGTTACTCGAGTCAGTCGACGGAAAAACTGTTTTTT
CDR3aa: CASSYSSQSTEKLFF

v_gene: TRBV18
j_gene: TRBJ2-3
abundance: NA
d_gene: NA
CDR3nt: TGTGCCAGCTCACCACCGGACACGGGACAAATCACAGATACGCAGTATTTT
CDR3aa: CASSPPDTGQITDTQYF

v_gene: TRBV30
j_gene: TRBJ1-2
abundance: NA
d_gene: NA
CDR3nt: TGTGCCTGGAGTGTTAAGGTCAACTATGGCTACACCTTC
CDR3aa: CAWSVKVNYGYTF

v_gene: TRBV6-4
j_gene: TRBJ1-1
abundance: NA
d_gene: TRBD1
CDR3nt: TGTGCCAGCAGAAGACAGGGGCGGATGAACACTGAAGCTTTCTTT
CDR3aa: CASRRQGRMNTEAFF

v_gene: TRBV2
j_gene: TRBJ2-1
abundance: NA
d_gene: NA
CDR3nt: TGTGCCAGCAGTGAAATCGCGGGGTGGGGCAATGAGCAGTTCTTC
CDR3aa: CASSEIAGWGNEQFF

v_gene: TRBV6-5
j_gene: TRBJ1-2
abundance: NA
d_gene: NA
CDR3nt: TGTGCCAGCAAGATCGACAGAGCTAACTATGGCTACACCTTC
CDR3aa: CASKIDRANYGYTF

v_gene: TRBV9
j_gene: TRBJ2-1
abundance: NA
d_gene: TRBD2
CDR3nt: TGTGCCAGCAGCGTAGTACTAGCGGCCAATGAGCAGTTCTTC
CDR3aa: CASSVVLAANEQFF

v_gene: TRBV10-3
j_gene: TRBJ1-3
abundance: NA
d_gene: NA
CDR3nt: TGTGCCATCAGTGAGTTTGTGGGGGCCTCTGGAAACACCATATATTTT
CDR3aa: CAISEFVGASGNTIYF

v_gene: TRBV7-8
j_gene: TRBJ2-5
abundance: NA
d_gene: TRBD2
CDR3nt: TGTGCCAGCAGCTCGCAGACTAGCGGGGGGGCAGAGACCCAGTACTTC
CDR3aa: CASSSQTSGGAETQYF

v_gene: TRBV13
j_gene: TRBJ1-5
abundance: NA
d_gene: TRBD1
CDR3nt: TGTGCCAGCAGCCTGGGACAGGCCTTATTACAGCCCCAGCATTTT
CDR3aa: CASSLGQALLQPQHF

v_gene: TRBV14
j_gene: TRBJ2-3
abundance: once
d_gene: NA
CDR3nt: TGTGCCAGCCAAGGGACTCTCTATTCAGATACGCAGTATTTT
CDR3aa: CASQGTLYSDTQYF

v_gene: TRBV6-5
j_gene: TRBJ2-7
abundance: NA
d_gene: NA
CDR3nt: TGTGCCAGCAGGACCCCAACGAGGGGGGCGGGCGAGCAGTACTTC
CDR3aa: CASRTPTRGAGEQYF

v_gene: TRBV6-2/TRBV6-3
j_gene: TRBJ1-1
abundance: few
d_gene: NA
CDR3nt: TGTGCCAGCAGTTTTCTCCTGGAAGCTTTCTTT
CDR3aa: CASSFLLEAFF

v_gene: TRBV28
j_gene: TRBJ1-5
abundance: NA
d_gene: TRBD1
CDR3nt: TGTGCCAGCAGTCTAGGACAGGGTGGCAATCAGCCCCAGCATTTT
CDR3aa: CASSLGQGGNQPQHF

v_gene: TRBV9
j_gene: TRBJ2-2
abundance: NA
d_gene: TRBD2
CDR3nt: TGTGCCAGCAGCGTTGGGACTATCCCGCCCGGGGAGCTGTTTTTT
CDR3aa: CASSVGTIPPGELFF

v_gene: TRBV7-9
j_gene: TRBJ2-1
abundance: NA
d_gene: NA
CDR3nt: TGTGCCAGCAGCTTAGGTTGGGAGTCGGCGGAGCAGTTCTTC
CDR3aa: CASSLGWESAEQFF

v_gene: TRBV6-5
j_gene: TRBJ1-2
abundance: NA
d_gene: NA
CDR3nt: TGTGCCAGCAGCTCCGGACGGCGGGGTTATGGCTACACCTTC
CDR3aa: CASSSGRRGYGYTF

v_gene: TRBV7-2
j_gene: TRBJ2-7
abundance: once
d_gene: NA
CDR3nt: TGTGCCAGCAGCTTAGCTGACGGACCCTACGAGCAGTACTTC
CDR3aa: CASSLADGPYEQYF

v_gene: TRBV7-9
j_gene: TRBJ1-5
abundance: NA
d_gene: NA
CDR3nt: TGTGCCAGCAGCTTAGGGAGCGCGGGGTTGGGCAATCAGCCCCAGCATTTT
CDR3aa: CASSLGSAGLGNQPQHF

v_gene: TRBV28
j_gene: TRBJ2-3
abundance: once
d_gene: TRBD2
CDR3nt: TGTGCCAGCAGTCCGGGGGGTCGCACAGATACGCAGTATTTT
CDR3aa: CASSPGGRTDTQYF

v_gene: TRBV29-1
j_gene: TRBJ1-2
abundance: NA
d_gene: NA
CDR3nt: TGCAGCACCGACAGAGATGGCTACACCTTC
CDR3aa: CSTDRDGYTF

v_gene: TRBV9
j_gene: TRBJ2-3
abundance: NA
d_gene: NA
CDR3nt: TGTGCCAGCAGCGTATCCGGGGCAGATACGCAGTATTTT
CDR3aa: CASSVSGADTQYF

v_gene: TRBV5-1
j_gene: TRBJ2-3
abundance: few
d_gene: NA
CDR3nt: TGCGCCAGCAGCTTAGGCGGCAAGCGCACAGATACGCAGTATTTT
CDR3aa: CASSLGGKRTDTQYF

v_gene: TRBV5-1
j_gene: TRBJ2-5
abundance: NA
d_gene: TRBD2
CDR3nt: TGCGCCAGCAGCTCTAGCGGGGGGCTCTCGGGGGAGACCCAGTACTTC
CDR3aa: CASSSSGGLSGETQYF

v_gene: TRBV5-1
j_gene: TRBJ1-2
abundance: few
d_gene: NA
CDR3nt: TGCGCCAGCAGCTTGGTGGCAGACCATGGCTACACCTTC
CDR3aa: CASSLVADHGYTF

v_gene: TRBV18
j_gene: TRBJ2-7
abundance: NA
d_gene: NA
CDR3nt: TGTGCCAGCTCACCAGTGGCGGGACCCTACGAGCAGTACTTC
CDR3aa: CASSPVAGPYEQYF

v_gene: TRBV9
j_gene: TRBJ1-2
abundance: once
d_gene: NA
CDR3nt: TGTGCCAGCAGCGTAGACTCGAACTATGGCTACACCTTC
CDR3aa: CASSVDSNYGYTF

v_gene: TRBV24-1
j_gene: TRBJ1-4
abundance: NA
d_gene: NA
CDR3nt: TGTGCCACCAGTGATTCGCAGGGTAGTGAAAAACTGTTTTTT
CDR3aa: CATSDSQGSEKLFF

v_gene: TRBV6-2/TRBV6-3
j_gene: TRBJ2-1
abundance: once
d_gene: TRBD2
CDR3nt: TGTGCCAGCAGTGACCCGGGGGGACACAATGAGCAGTTCTTC
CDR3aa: CASSDPGGHNEQFF

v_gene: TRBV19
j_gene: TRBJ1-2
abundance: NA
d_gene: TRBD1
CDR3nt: TGTGCCAGTAGTATTCGAGGGGGCGCCGGCTACACCTTC
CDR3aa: CASSIRGGAGYTF

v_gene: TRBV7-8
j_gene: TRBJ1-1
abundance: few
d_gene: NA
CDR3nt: TGTGCCAGCAGCGGCAGATCAGGGCGGGTATCCACTGAAGCTTTCTTT
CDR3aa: CASSGRSGRVSTEAFF

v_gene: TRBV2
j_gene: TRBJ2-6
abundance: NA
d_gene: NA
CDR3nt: TGTGCCACCCCGTCGTCCTCTGGGGCCAACGTCCTGACTTTC
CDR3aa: CATPSSSGANVLTF

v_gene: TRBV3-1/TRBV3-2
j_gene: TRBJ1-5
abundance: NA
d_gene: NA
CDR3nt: TGTGCCAGCAGCCAAGAGATTCGGGGGCCCCAGCATTTT
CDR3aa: CASSQEIRGPQHF

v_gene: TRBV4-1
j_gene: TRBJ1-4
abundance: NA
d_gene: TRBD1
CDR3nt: TGCGCCAGCAGCCCGGAGAGGACAGGGAGCGGGAATGAAAAACTGTTTTTT
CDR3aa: CASSPERTGSGNEKLFF

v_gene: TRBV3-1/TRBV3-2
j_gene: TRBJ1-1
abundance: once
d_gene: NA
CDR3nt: TGTGCCAGCAACAACGGGCAGGGAAGGACTGAAGCTTTCTTT
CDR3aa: CASNNGQGRTEAFF

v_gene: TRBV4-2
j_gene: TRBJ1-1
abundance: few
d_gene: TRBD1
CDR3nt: TGTGCCAGCAGCCAGGGCAGGGGGACTGAAGCTTTCTTT
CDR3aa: CASSQGRGTEAFF

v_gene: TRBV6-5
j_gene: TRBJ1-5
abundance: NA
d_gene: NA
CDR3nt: TGTGCCAGCACCATAAAGGACCAGAACAATCAGCCCCAGCATTTT
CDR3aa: CASTIKDQNNQPQHF

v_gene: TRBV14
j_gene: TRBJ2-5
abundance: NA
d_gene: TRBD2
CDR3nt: TGTGCCAGCAGCCAGAGCGGGGGGTTAAAGACCCAGTACTTC
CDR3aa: CASSQSGGLKTQYF

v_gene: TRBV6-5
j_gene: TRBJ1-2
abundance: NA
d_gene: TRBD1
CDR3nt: TGTGCCAGCAGGCCCGGGACAGGGGGCGACTATGGCTACACCTTC
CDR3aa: CASRPGTGGDYGYTF

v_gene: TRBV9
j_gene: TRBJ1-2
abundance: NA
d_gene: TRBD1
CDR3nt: TGTGCCAGCAGCTCCACCGGGACAGGCGGGGGCTACACCTTC
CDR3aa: CASSSTGTGGGYTF

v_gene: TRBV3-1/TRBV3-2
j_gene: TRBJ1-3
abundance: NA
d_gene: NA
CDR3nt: TGTGCCAGCAGCCAAGATACGGTCTCTGGAAACACCATATATTTT
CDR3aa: CASSQDTVSGNTIYF

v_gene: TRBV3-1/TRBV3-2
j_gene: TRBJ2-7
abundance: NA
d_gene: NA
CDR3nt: TGTGCCAGCAGCCAAGAGGCCCACGAGCAGTACTTC
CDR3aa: CASSQEAHEQYF

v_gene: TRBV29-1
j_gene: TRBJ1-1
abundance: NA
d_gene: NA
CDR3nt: TGCAGCGTTGAAGGTCGGGGGAGGAGGACTGAAGCTTTCTTT
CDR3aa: CSVEGRGRRTEAFF